Sequencing of this TCR beta chain was carried out in a study of blood T cell repertoires in COVID-19. The CDR3 totals 15 residues. CDR1 is LNHDA and CDR2 is SQIVND in the germline V gene (reference sequence). V lost 8 bases to trimming and J lost 4 bases; unmatched junction nucleotides: 11. Original processing methods: Estimated nucleated cell counts came from reference gene primer amplification. The method was immunoSEQ multiplex PCR; TCRdb's version includes in-frame clones alone and lacks a portion of them. D and trimming come from the DNA, and the V and J calls and clone size come from that table. Of approximately 270,000 clones listed, 80% to 85% are singletons.

Sequencing was done on a sample of peripheral blood. The J gene is TRBJ2-3, the V gene TRBV19, with 8 bases lining up with TRBD1. The origin of this receptor is a person aged 70 to 85 with COVID-19, enrolled during active disease. The chain's CDR3 is CASSPDRGWSDTQYF. CDR3 nucleotide sequence: TGTGCCAGTTCCCCCGACAGGGGATGGTCAGATACGCAGTATTTT.